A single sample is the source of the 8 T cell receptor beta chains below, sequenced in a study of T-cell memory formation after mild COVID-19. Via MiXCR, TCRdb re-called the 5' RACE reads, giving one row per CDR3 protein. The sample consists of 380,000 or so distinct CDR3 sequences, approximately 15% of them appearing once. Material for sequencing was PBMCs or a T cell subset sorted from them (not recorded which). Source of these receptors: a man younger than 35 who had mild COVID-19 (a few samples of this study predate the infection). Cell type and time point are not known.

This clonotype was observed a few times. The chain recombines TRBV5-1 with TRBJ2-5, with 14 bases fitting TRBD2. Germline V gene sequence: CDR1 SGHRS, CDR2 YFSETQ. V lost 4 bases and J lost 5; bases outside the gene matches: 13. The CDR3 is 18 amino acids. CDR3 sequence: CASSVGLAGAPREETQYF. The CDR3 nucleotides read TGCGCCAGCAGCGTGGGACTAGCGGGGGCCCCGCGGGAGGAGACCCAGTACTTC.

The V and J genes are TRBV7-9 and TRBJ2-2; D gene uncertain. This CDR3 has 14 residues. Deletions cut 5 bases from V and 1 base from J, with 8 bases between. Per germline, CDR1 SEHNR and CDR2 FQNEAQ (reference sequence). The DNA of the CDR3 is TGTGCCAGCAGCATGACGGTGAACACCGGGGAGCTGTTTTTT. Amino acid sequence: CASSMTVNTGELFF.

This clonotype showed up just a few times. CDR3: CASSPTGTASGANVLTF. The CDR3 bases are TGTGCCAGCAGCCCCACCGGAACCGCCTCTGGGGCCAACGTCCTGACTTTC. The rearrangement joins TRBV4-2 to TRBJ2-6; D is unclear. The V end was cut by 4 bases, the J end by 0 bases, with 13 bases between. The CDR3 covers 17 residues. Germline V gives CDR1 LGHNA, CDR2 YNFKEQ.

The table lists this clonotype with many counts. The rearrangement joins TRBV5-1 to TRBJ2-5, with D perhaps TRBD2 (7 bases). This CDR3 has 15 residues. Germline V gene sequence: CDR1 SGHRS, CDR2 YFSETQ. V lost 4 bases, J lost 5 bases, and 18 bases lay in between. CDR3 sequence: CASSVQGRGVETQYF. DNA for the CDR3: TGCGCCAGCAGCGTGCAGGGGAGGGGAGTTGAGACCCAGTACTTC.

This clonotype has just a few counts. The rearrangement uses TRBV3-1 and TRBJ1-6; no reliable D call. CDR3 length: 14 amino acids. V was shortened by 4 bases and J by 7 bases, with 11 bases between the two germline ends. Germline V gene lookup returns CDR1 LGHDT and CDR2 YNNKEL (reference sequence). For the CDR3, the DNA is TGTGCCAGCAGCCCGACCATGGGGAATTCACCCCTCCACTTT. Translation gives CASSPTMGNSPLHF.

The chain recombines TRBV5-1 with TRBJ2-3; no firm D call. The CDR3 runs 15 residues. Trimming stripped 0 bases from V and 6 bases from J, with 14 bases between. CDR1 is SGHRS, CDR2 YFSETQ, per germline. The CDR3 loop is CASSLALPTWDTQYF. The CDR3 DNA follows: TGCGCCAGCAGCTTGGCTCTACCCACCTGGGATACGCAGTATTTT.

The CDR3 DNA is TGTGCCAGCAGCTGGGGGGCAGGGGGCTCCTACAATGAGCAGTTCTTC. It is translated as CASSWGAGGSYNEQFF. V and J are TRBV7-3 and TRBJ2-1; D is possibly TRBD1 (7 bases). Trimming left V 4 bases short and J 0 bases short, with 13 bases between. The CDR3 is 16 residues long. The germline gives CDR1 SGHTA, CDR2 FQGTGA.

For the CDR3, the DNA is TGTGCCAGCACGTCCCACGTGAATGAGCAGTTCTTC. Amino acids: CASTSHVNEQFF. The J gene is TRBJ2-1, the V gene TRBV7-9, with D unresolved. The germline V and J ends were trimmed by 7 bases and 7 bases, with 11 bases remaining between them. The CDR3 loop spans 12 amino acids. Germline CDR1 SEHNR, CDR2 FQNEAQ (reference sequence). Together with reference TRBV7-9 and TRBJ2-1, the CDR3 gives the full variable domain: DTGVSQNPRHKITKRGQNVTFRCDPISEHNRLYWYRQTLGQGPEFLTYFQNEAQLEKSRLLSDRFSAERPKGSFSTLEIQRTEQGDSAMYLCASTSHVNEQFFGPGTRLTVL.